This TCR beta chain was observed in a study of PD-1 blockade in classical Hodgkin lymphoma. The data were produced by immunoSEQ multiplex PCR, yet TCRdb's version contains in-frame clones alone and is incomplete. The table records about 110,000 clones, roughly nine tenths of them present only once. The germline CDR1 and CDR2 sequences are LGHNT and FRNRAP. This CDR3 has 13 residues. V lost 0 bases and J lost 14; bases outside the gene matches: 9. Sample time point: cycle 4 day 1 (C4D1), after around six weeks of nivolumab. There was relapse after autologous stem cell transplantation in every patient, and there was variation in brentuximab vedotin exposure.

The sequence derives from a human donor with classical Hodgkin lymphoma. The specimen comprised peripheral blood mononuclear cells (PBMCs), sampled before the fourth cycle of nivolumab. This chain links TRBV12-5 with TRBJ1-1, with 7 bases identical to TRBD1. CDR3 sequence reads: CASGLVSRGQFFF. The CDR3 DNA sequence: TGTGCTAGTGGTTTGGTATCTAGGGGGCAATTCTTCTTT.